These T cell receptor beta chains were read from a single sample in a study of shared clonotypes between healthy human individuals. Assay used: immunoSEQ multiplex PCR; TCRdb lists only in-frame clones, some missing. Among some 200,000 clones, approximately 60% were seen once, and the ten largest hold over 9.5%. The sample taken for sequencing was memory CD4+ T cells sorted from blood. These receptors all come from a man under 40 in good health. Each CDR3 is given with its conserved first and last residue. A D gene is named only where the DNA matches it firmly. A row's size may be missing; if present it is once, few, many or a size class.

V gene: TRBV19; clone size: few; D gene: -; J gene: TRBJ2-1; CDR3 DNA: TGTGCCAGTAGTATCGGCCCTCTAGGACGCTCCTACAATGAGCAGTTCTTC; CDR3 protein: CASSIGPLGRSYNEQFF
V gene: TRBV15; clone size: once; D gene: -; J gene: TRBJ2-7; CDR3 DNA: TGTGCCACCAGCAGAGATCTTAACGAAAACGAGCAGTACTTC; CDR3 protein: CATSRDLNENEQYF
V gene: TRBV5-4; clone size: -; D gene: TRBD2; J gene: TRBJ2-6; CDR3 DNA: TGTGCCAGCAGGGGGAGGGTCTCTGGGGCCAACGTCCTGACTTTC; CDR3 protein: CASRGRVSGANVLTF
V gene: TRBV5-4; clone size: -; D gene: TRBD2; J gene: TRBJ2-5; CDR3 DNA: TGTGCCAGCAGCTTGCTAGCGGGAGAGACCCAGTACTTC; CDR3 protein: CASSLLAGETQYF
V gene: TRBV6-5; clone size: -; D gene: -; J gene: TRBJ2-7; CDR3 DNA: TGTGCCAGCAGTTACAACTACGAGCAGTACTTC; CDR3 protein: CASSYNYEQYF
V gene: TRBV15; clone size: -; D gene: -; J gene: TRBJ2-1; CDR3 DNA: TGTGCCACCAGCATTGGACCATACAATGAGCAGTTCTTC; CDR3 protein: CATSIGPYNEQFF
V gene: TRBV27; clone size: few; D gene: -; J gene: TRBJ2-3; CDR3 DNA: TGTGCCAGCAGTTTATCTAGCACAGATACGCAGTATTTT; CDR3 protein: CASSLSSTDTQYF
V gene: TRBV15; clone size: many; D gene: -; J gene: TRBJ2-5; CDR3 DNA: TGTGCCACCAGCAGAGAAGGAACCCATAAAGAGACCCAGTACTTC; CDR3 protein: CATSREGTHKETQYF
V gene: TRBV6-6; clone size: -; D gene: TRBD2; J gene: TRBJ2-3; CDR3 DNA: TGTGCCAGTAGCCGGGGGGCAGATACGCAGTATTTT; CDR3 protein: CASSRGADTQYF
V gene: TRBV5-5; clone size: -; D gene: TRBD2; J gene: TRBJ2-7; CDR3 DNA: TGTGCCAGCAGCTTGATAACTAGCGCAACCTACGAGCAGTACTTC; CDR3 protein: CASSLITSATYEQYF
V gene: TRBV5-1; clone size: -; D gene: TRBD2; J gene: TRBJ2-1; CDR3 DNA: TGCGCCAGCAGCTATCTAGCGGGAGATAAAAATGAGCAGTTCTTC; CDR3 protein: CASSYLAGDKNEQFF
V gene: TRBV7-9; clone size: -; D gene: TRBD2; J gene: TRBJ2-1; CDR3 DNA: TGTGCCAGCAGACTTAGCGGGAGGGCCGAGTACAATGAGCAGTTCTTC; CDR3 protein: CASRLSGRAEYNEQFF
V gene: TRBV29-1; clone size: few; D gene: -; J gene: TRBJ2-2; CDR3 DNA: TGCAGCGGTTCAGGGACCGCTGGTGGGGAGCTGTTTTTT; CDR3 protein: CSGSGTAGGELFF
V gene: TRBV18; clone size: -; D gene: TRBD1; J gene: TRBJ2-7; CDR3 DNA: TGTGCCAGCTCACCAGGGACAGGGCGACCCTACGAGCAGTACTTC; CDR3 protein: CASSPGTGRPYEQYF
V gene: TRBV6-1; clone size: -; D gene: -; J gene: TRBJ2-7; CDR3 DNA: TGTGCCAGCAGTGCCTACTACCAGCGTCTCCCCCACTTC; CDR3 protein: CASSAYYQRLPHF
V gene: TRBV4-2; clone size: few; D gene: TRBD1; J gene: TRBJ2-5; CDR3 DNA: TGTGCCAGCAGCCAAGCCCTAACAGGGGGCGCCGCCGAGACCCAGTACTTC; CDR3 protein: CASSQALTGGAAETQYF
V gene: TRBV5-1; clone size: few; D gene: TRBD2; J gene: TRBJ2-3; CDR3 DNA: TGCGCCAGCAGCTTGGCACTAGCGGGAGGGGATACGCAGTATTTT; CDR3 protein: CASSLALAGGDTQYF
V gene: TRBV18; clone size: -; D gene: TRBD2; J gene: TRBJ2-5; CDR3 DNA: TGTGCCAGCTCACCCCCTTCATTTGCGGGAGAAGAGACCCAGTACTTC; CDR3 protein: CASSPPSFAGEETQYF
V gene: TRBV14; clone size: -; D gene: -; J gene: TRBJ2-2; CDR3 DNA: TGTGCCAGCAGCCCGACTAGTATCTTTACCGGGGAGCTGTTTTTT; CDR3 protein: CASSPTSIFTGELFF
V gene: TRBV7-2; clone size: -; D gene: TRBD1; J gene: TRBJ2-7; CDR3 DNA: TGTGCCAGCAGCTCAAGAGGTCCGGGACAGGGGTACGAGCAGTACTTC; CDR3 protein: CASSSRGPGQGYEQYF
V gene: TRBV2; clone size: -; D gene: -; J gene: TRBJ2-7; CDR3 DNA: TGTGCCAGCAAGGTACAGGGCCCTTCCTACGAGCAGTACTTC; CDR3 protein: CASKVQGPSYEQYF
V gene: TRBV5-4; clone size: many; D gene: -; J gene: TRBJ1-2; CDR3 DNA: TGTGCCAGCAGCTTGGCCGCCCGGGGGGCCAGCTATGGCTACACCTTC; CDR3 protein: CASSLAARGASYGYTF
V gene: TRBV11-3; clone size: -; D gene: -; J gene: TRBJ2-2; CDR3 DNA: TGTGCCAGCAGCCAGCTACTAAACACCGGGGAGCTGTTTTTT; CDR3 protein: CASSQLLNTGELFF
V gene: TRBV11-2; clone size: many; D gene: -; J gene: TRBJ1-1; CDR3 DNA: TGTGCCAGCAGTTACATCGGCGGGGCTTTCTTT; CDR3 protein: CASSYIGGAFF
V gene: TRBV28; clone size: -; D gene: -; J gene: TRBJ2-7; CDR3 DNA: TGTGCCAGCAGTTCCCCTGGCGGGTCCTCCTACGAGCAGTACTTC; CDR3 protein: CASSSPGGSSYEQYF
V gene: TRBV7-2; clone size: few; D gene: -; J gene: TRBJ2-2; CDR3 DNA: TGTGCCAGCAGCTTGGAGGTCGTGACCGGGGAGCTGTTTTTT; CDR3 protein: CASSLEVVTGELFF
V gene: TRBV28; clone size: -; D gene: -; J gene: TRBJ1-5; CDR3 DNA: TGTGCCAGCAGTCGGCAGTTTCAGCCCCAGCATTTT; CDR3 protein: CASSRQFQPQHF
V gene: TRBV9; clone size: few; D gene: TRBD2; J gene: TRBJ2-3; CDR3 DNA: TGTGCCAGCAGCAGGGCAAAGCGGGAGATTCTTACAGATACGCAGTATTTT; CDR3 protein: CASSRAKREILTDTQYF
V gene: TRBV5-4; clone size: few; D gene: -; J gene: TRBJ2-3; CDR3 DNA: TGTGCCAGCAGCTTGGACAGACCAGATACGCAGTATTTT; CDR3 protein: CASSLDRPDTQYF
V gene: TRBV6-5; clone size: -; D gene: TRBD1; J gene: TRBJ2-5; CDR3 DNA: TGTGCCAGCAGGAGACAGGGATGGAGGGAGACCCAGTACTTC; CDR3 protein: CASRRQGWRETQYF
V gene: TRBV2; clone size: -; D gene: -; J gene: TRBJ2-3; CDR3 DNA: TGTGCCAGCAGTGTCAAAGATACGCAGTATTTT; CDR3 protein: CASSVKDTQYF
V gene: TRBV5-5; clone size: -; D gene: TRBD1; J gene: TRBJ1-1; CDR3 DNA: TGTGCCAGCAGCCAGGGACAGGGGCACACTGAAGCTTTCTTT; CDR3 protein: CASSQGQGHTEAFF
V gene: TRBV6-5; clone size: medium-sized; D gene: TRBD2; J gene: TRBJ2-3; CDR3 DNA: TGTGCCAGTAGCCGGGGGGCAGATACGCAGTATTTT; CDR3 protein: CASSRGADTQYF
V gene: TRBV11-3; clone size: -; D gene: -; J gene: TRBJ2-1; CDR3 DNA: TGTGCCAGCGGGACGGGAGTGGGCAATGAGCAGTTCTTC; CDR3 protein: CASGTGVGNEQFF
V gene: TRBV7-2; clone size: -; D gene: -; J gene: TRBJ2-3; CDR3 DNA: TGTGCCAGCAGCTTCCGACAGTCCACAGATACGCAGTATTTT; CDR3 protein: CASSFRQSTDTQYF
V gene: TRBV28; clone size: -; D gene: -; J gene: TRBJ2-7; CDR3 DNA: TGTGCCAGCAGCGTACCGGGACACTACTCCTACGAGCAGTACTTC; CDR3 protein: CASSVPGHYSYEQYF
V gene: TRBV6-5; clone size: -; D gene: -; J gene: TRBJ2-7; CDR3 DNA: TGTGCCAGCAGTTACTCCGGCCAGGCGGGCTACGAGCAGTACTTC; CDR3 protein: CASSYSGQAGYEQYF
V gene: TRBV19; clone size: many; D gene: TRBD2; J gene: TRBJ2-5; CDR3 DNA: TGTGCCAGTAGTCCGCGACTAGCGGGAGAGACCCAGTACTTC; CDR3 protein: CASSPRLAGETQYF
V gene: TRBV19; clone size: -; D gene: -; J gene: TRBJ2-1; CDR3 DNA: TGTGCCAGTAACGGGGGAGAGGTCTACAATGAGCAGTTCTTC; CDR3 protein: CASNGGEVYNEQFF
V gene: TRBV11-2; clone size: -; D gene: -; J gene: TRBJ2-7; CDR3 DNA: TGTGCCAGCAGCTTAGTCTTGAGCTCCTACGAGCAGTACTTC; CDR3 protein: CASSLVLSSYEQYF
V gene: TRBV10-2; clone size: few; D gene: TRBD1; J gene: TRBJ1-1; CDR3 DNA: TGCGCCAGCAGGGGACAGGGAATCACTGAAGCTTTCTTT; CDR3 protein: CASRGQGITEAFF
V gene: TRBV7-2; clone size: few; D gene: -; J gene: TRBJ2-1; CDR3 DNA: TGTGCCAGCAGCTCACCGACAGGGAAGGCTAGCGGGTACAATGAGCAGTTCTTC; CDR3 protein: CASSSPTGKASGYNEQFF
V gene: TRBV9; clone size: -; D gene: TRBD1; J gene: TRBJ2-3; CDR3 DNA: TGTGCCAGCAGCGTAAGACAGGGTGGTACAGATACGCAGTATTTT; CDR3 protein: CASSVRQGGTDTQYF
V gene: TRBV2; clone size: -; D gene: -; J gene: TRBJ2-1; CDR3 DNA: TGTGCCAGCAGTGAATATGTTGAGCAGTTCTTC; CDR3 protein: CASSEYVEQFF
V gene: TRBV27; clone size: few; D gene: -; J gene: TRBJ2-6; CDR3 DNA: TGTGCCAGCAGTAGTGGCAACTCTGGGGCCAACGTCCTGACTTTC; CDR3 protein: CASSSGNSGANVLTF
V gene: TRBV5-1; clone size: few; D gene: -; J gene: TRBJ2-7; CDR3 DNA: TGCGCCAGCAGCTTGGAGTCTACCTACGAGCAGTACTTC; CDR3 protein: CASSLESTYEQYF
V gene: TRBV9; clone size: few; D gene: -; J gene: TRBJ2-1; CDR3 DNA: TGTGCCAGCAGCGTAGTTGCTACATCCTACAATGAGCAGTTCTTC; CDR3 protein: CASSVVATSYNEQFF
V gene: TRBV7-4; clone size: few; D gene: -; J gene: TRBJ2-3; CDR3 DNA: TGTGCCAGCAGATACAAGGCTAGCGGGGACAGGTTGGGTAGCACAGATACGCAGTATTTT; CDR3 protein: CASRYKASGDRLGSTDTQYF
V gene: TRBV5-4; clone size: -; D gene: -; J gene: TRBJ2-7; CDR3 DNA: TGTGCCAGCAGCCTATCCGGGACTTTCTCCTACGAGCAGTACTTC; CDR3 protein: CASSLSGTFSYEQYF
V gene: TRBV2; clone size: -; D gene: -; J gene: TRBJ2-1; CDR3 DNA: TGTGCCAGCAATCGGGTTTCCTACAATGAGCAGTTCTTC; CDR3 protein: CASNRVSYNEQFF
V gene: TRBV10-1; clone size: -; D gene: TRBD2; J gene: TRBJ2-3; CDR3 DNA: TGCGCCAGCAGTGATGCCGGGACTAGCAGAACAGATACGCAGTATTTT; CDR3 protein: CASSDAGTSRTDTQYF
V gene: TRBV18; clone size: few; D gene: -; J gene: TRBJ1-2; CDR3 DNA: TGTGCCAGCTCACCACCCCGGGGTGGCTACACCTTC; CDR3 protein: CASSPPRGGYTF
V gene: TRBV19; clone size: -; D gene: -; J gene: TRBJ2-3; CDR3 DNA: TGTGCCGGAAAAGGGGTTCCCACAGATACGCAGTATTTT; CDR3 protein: CAGKGVPTDTQYF
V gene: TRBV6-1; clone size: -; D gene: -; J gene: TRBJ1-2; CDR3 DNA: TGTGCCAGCATCCCGAGGGGACCAAGAAACTATGGCTACACCTTC; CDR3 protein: CASIPRGPRNYGYTF
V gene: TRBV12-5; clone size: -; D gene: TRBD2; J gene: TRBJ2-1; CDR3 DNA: TGTGCTAGTGGTTTGGTACTCGGACTAGCGGGAGTCAATGAGCAGTTCTTC; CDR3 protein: CASGLVLGLAGVNEQFF